This T cell receptor (beta chain) was documented in a study of radiotherapy plus CTLA-4 blockade in lung cancer. There are 12 residues in the CDR3. After removal of 5 bases from V and 6 bases from J, the junction contained 3 bases not matched to a gene. CDR1 SNHLY and CDR2 FYNNEI come from the germline V gene. Repertoires were generated with immunoSEQ multiplex PCR, while TCRdb's copy carries only in-frame clones and drops some. This table holds some 96,000 clones, around 90% found once. The source was peripheral blood, collected from a patient treated with radiotherapy plus ipilimumab. This rearrangement joins TRBV2 to TRBJ1-2, with 7 bases identical to TRBD1. The sequence was obtained from a human donor with non-small cell lung cancer that progressed on radiotherapy plus ipilimumab. CDR3 protein: CASSYRGDGYTF. The CDR3 nucleotides read TGTGCCAGCAGTTACAGGGGAGATGGCTACACCTTC.